These T cell receptor beta chains were read from a single sample in a study of identical twins. Each CDR3 protein is one row after TCRdb ran MiXCR on the 5' RACE reads. This table has about 390,000 distinct CDR3 sequences, roughly 9% appearing once. Sequenced input: naive T cells sorted from blood. The source of these receptors is a woman aged 45-60 years in good health. Each CDR3 is given with its conserved first and last residue. A D gene is named only where the DNA matches it firmly. For some rows the clone size is stated as once, few or many, or as a class when expanded; others skip it.

d_call cdr3_length j_call v_call clone_size cdr3_nt cdr3_aa
TRBD1 15 TRBJ1-4 TRBV12-3/TRBV12-4 many TGTGCCAGCAGCCAAGACAGGGACTTTAATGAAAAACTGTTTTTT CASSQDRDFNEKLFF
TRBD2 15 TRBJ2-7 TRBV10-3 - TGTGCCATCAGTTTAAGCGGGAGTAGCGCGGACGAGCAGTACTTC CAISLSGSSADEQYF
- 14 TRBJ2-1 TRBV11-3 few TGTGCCAGCTTATTAGGAGGGGGCTACAATGAGCAGTTCTTC CASLLGGGYNEQFF
- 12 TRBJ1-1 TRBV5-1 - TGCGCCAGCAGCTTAGACAACACTGAAGCTTTCTTT CASSLDNTEAFF
- 15 TRBJ2-5 TRBV3-1 few TGTGCCAGCAGCCAATCTTTGGGGGCACAAGAGACCCAGTACTTC CASSQSLGAQETQYF
TRBD2 19 TRBJ2-3 TRBV5-1 many TGCGCCAGCAGCTCAGGACTAGCGGGAGGACATAGCATAGGGAATACGCAGTATTTT CASSSGLAGGHSIGNTQYF
TRBD2 16 TRBJ2-1 TRBV10-2 many TGCGCCAGCAGTGAGTCCGGACTAGCGGGCGTTAATGAGCAGTTCTTC CASSESGLAGVNEQFF
- 15 TRBJ2-3 TRBV7-2 few TGTGCCAGCAGCTTAGAAGGCTACTACACAGATACGCAGTATTTT CASSLEGYYTDTQYF
- 13 TRBJ2-7 TRBV6-5 - TGTGCCAGCAGTGGATCGGAGGGTTACGAGCAGTACTTC CASSGSEGYEQYF
- 15 TRBJ2-3 TRBV12-3/TRBV12-4 few TGTGCCAGCAGTAGGGACTCAGCCCCATCTAATACGCAGTATTTT CASSRDSAPSNTQYF
- 13 TRBJ2-7 TRBV2 - TGTGCCAGCAGTTGGCGGGACGACTACGAGCAGTACTTC CASSWRDDYEQYF
TRBD2 16 TRBJ2-4 TRBV3-1 - TGTGCCAGCAGCCAGAGCGGGAGGGTTGCCAAAAACATTCAGTACTTC CASSQSGRVAKNIQYF
- 14 TRBJ2-1 TRBV20-1 - TGCAGTGCTAGCTTACCCGGGACCAACAATGAGCAGTTCTTC CSASLPGTNNEQFF
TRBD2 17 TRBJ2-2 TRBV3-1 many TGTGCCAGCAGCCAAGAATCGCTAGCGGGAGTTGTCGGGGAGCTGTTTTTT CASSQESLAGVVGELFF
- 14 TRBJ2-2 TRBV15 many TGTGCCACCAGGCCGGACACCGTGCCCGGGGAGCTGTTTTTT CATRPDTVPGELFF
TRBD2 15 TRBJ2-3 TRBV24-1 - TGTGCCACCAGCGAGAGCGGGGTACCCACAGATACGCAGTATTTT CATSESGVPTDTQYF
- 15 TRBJ2-3 TRBV28 - TGTGCCAGCAGCCAACAGGGGGCGGGAGGATATACGCAGTATTTT CASSQQGAGGYTQYF
- 14 TRBJ1-2 TRBV14 few TGTGCCAGCAGCCAAGATCTAATAAACCAAGGCTACACCTTC CASSQDLINQGYTF
- 15 TRBJ2-1 TRBV20-1 many TGCAGTGCGCAGGTCGATGATGTCTCCTACAATGAGCAGTTCTTC CSAQVDDVSYNEQFF
- 13 TRBJ2-3 TRBV20-1 many TGCAGTGCTAGATTTGTATTGACAGATACGCAGTATTTT CSARFVLTDTQYF
- 16 TRBJ2-7 TRBV5-1 few TGCGCCAGCAGCTTGGCCTCGGGGCAGGGAAGAAACGAGCAGTACTTC CASSLASGQGRNEQYF
- 15 TRBJ2-5 TRBV21-1 - TGTGCCAGCAGCAAAGGAATGGCTAGGAAAGAGACCCAGTACTTC CASSKGMARKETQYF
- 12 TRBJ2-3 TRBV29-1 - TGCAGCGTTGATACAGGGCCAGATACGCAGTATTTT CSVDTGPDTQYF
TRBD2 14 TRBJ2-1 TRBV20-1 many TGCAGTGCCCACGGACTAGCGGGAGGGGATGAGCAGTTCTTC CSAHGLAGGDEQFF
- 14 TRBJ2-6 TRBV20-1 few TGCAGTGCCCAAGGAGGCGCTGGGGCCAACGTCCTGACTTTC CSAQGGAGANVLTF
- 12 TRBJ2-1 TRBV4-1 few TGCGCCAGCAGCCCCCGCGGGGCCGAGCAGTTCTTC CASSPRGAEQFF
- 14 TRBJ2-5 TRBV27 - TGTGCCAGCAGTTTCGGCAGGGCAGACGAGACCCAGTACTTC CASSFGRADETQYF
- 15 TRBJ1-6 TRBV27 few TGTGCCAGCAGTCCCGACCCAGGGGTGGGGTCACCCCTCCACTTT CASSPDPGVGSPLHF
- 16 TRBJ2-1 TRBV18 - TGTGCCAGCTCACCATTGTCGCTCACCCGGGGGCATGAGCAGTTCTTC CASSPLSLTRGHEQFF
TRBD1 13 TRBJ2-7 TRBV27 many TGTGCCAGCAGTTTAGACAGGGGCGGGGAGCAGTACTTC CASSLDRGGEQYF
TRBD2 16 TRBJ2-1 TRBV10-3 few TGTGCCAGCAATGGGGGACAGGGACTAGCGGGAGATGAGCAGTTCTTC CASNGGQGLAGDEQFF